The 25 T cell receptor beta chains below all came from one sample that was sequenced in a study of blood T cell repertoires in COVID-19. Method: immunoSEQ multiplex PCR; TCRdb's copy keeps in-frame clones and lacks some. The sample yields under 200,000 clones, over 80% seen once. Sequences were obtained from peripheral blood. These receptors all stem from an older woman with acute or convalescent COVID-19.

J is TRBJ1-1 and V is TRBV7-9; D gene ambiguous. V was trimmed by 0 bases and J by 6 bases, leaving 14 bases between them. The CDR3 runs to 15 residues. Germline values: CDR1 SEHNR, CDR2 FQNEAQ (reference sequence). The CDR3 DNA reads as TGTGCCAGCAGCTTAGCGACTATGGGTTTACCTGAAGCTTTCTTT. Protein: CASSLATMGLPEAFF.

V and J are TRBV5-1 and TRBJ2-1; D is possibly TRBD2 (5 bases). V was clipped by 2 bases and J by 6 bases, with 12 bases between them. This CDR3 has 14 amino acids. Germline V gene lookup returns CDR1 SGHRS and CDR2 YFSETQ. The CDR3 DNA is TGCGCCAGCAGCTTAGGCGACGGGGTCAATGAGCAGTTCTTC. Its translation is CASSLGDGVNEQFF.

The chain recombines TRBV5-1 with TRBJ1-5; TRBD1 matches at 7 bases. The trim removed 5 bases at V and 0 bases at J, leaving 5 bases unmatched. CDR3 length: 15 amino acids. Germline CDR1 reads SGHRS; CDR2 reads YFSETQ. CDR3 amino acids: CASSSGTVSNQPQHF. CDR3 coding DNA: TGCGCCAGCAGTTCCGGGACAGTTAGCAATCAGCCCCAGCATTTT. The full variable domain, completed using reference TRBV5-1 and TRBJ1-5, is KAGVTQTPRYLIKTRGQQVTLSCSPISGHRSVSWYQQTPGQGLQFLFEYFSETQRNKGNFPGRFSGRQFSNSRSEMNVSTLELGDSALYLCASSSGTVSNQPQHFGDGTRLSIL.

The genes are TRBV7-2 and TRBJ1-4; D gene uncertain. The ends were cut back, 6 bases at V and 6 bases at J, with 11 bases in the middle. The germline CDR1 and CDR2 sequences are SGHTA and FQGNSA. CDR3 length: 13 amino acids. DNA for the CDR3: TGTGCCAGCAGTGGCAGCGCTTATGAAAAACTGTTTTTT. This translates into CASSGSAYEKLFF.

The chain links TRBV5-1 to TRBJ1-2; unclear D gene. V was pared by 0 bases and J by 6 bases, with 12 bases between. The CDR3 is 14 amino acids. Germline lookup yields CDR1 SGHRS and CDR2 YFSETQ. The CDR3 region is CASSLGISRDGYTF. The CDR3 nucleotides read TGCGCCAGCAGCTTGGGGATTTCCCGGGATGGCTACACCTTC.

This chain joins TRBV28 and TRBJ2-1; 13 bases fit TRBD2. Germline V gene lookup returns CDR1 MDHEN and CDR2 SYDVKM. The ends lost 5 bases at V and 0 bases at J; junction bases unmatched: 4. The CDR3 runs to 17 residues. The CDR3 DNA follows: TGTGCCAGCAGTGGGACTAGCGGGGTAAGCTCCTACAATGAGCAGTTCTTC. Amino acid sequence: CASSGTSGVSSYNEQFF.

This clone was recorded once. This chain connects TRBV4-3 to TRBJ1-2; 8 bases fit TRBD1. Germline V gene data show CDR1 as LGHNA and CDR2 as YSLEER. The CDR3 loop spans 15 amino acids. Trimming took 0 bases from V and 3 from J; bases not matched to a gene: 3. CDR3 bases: TGCGCCAGCAGCCAAGAGTCAGGGGGCCACTATGGCTACACCTTC. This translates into CASSQESGGHYGYTF.

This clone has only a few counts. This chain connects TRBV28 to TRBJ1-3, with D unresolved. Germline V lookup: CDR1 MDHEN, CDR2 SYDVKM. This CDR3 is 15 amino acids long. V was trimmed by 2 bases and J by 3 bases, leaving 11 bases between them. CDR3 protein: CASSLQVLGGNTIYF. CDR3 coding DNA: TGTGCCAGCAGTTTACAGGTCCTGGGTGGAAACACCATATATTTT.

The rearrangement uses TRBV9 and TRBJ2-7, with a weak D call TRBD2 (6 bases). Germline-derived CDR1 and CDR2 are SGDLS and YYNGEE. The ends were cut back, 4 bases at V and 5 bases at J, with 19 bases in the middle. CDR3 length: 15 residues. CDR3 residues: CASSTLEWGVHEQYF. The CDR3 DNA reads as TGTGCCAGCAGCACCCTCGAGTGGGGGGTCCACGAGCAGTACTTC.

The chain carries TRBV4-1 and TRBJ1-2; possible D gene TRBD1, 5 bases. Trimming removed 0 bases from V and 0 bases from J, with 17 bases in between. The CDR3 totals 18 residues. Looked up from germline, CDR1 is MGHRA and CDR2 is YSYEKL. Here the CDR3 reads CASSQDRVLGQTNYGYTF. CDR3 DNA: TGCGCCAGCAGCCAAGATCGGGTGCTGGGGCAGACTAACTATGGCTACACCTTC.

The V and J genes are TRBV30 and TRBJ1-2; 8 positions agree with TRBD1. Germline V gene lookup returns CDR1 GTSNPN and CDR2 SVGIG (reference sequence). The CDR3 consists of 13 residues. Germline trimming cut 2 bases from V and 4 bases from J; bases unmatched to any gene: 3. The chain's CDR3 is CAWSPGQGYGYTF. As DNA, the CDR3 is TGTGCCTGGAGTCCCGGACAGGGCTATGGCTACACCTTC.

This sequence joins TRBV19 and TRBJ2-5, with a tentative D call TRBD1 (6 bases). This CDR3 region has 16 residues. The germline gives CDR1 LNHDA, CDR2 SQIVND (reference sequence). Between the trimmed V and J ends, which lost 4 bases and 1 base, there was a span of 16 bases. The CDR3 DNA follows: TGTGCCAGTAGTACGGGCCCCACCAGGGGCCAAGAGACCCAGTACTTC. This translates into CASSTGPTRGQETQYF.

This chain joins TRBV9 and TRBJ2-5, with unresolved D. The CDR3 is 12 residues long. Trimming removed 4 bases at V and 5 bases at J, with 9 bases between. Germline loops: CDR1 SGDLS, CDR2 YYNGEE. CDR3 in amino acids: CASSPGRETQYF. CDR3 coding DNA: TGTGCCAGCAGCCCAGGCCGGGAGACCCAGTACTTC.

The CDR3 region is CATSRAQTGTGLYGYTF. CDR3 DNA sequence: TGTGCCACCAGCAGAGCACAGACAGGGACCGGCCTCTATGGCTACACCTTC. This chain uses TRBV15 with TRBJ1-2; 7 bases align to TRBD1. Germline lookup yields CDR1 LNHNV and CDR2 YYDKDF (reference sequence). This CDR3 is 17 amino acids long. The ends lost 1 base at V and 4 bases at J; junction bases unmatched: 12.

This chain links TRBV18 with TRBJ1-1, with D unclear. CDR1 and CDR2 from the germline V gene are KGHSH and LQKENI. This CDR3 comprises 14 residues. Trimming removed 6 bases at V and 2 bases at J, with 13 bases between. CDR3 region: CASSPGHFNTEAFF. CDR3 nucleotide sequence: TGTGCCAGCTCCCCTGGGCATTTCAACACTGAAGCTTTCTTT. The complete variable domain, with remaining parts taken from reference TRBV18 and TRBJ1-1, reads NAGVMQNPRHLVRRRGQEARLRCSPMKGHSHVYWYRQLPEEGLKFMVYLQKENIIDESGMPKERFSAEFPKEGPSILRIQQVVRGDSAAYFCASSPGHFNTEAFFGQGTRLTVV.

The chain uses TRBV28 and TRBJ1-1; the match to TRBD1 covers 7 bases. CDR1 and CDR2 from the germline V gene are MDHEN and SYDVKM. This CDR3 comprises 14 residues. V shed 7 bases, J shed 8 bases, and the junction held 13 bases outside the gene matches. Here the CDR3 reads CASTPPTGRLEAFF. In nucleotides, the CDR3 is TGTGCCAGCACCCCCCCGACAGGGCGGTTAGAAGCTTTCTTT.

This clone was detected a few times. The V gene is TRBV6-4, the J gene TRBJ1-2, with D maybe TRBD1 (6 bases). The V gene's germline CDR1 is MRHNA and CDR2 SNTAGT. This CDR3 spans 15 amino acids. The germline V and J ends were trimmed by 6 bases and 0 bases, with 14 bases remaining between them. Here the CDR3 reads CASSEQTGANYGYTF. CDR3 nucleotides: TGTGCCAGCAGCGAACAGACAGGAGCTAACTATGGCTACACCTTC.

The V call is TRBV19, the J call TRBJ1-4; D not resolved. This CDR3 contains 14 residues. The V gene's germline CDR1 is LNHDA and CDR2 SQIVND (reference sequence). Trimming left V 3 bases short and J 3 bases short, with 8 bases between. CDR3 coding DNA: TGTGCCAGTAGTATTCAACAGTCTAATGAAAAACTGTTTTTT. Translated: CASSIQQSNEKLFF.

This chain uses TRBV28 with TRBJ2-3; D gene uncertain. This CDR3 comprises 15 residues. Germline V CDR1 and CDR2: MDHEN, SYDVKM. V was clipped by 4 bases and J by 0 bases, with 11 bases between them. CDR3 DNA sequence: TGTGCCAGCAGTTATTCCCAGACTAGCACAGATACGCAGTATTTT. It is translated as CASSYSQTSTDTQYF.

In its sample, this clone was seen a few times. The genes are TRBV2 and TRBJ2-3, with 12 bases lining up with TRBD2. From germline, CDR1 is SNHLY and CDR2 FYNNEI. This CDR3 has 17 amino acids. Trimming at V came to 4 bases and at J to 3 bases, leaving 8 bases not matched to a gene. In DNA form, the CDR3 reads TGTGCCAGCAGTGTGGTTTCTAGCGGGGGGGCAACAGATACGCAGTATTTT. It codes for CASSVVSSGGATDTQYF.

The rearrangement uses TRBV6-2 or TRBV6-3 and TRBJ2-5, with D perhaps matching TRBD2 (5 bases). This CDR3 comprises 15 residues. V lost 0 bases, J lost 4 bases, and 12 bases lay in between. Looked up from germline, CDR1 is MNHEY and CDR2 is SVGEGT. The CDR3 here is CASSYSRVLGETQYF. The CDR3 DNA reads TGTGCCAGCAGTTACTCGAGGGTCTTGGGAGAGACCCAGTACTTC.

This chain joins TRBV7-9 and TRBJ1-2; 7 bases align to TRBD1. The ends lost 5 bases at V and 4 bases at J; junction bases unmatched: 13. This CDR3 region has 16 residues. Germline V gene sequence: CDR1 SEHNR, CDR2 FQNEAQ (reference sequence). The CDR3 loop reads CASSPSTGQKGYGYTF. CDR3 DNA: TGTGCCAGCAGCCCGTCCACGGGACAGAAGGGCTATGGCTACACCTTC. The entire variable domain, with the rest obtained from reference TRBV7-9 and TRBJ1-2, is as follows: DTGVSQNPRHKITKRGQNVTFRCDPISEHNRLYWYRQTLGQGPEFLTYFQNEAQLEKSRLLSDRFSAERPKGSFSTLEIQRTEQGDSAMYLCASSPSTGQKGYGYTFGSGTRLTVV.

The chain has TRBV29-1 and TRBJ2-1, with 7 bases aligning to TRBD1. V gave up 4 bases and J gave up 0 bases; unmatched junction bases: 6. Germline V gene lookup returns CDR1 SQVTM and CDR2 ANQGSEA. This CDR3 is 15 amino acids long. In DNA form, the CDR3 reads TGCAGCGTTGCGGCGACAGGGAGCTCCTACAATGAGCAGTTCTTC. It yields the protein CSVAATGSSYNEQFF.

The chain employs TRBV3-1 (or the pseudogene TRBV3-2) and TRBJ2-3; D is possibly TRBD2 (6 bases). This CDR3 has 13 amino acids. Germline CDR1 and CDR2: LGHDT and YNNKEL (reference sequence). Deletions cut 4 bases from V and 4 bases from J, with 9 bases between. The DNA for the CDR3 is TGTGCCAGCAGCCCGGGACTCCCAGATACGCAGTATTTT. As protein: CASSPGLPDTQYF.

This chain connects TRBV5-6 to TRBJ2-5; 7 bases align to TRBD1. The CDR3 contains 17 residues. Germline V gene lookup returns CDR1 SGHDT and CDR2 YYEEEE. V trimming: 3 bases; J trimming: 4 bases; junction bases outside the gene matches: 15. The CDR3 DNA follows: TGTGCCAGCAGCTCGACCGACAGGGATATAGCCATAGAGACCCAGTACTTC. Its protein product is CASSSTDRDIAIETQYF.